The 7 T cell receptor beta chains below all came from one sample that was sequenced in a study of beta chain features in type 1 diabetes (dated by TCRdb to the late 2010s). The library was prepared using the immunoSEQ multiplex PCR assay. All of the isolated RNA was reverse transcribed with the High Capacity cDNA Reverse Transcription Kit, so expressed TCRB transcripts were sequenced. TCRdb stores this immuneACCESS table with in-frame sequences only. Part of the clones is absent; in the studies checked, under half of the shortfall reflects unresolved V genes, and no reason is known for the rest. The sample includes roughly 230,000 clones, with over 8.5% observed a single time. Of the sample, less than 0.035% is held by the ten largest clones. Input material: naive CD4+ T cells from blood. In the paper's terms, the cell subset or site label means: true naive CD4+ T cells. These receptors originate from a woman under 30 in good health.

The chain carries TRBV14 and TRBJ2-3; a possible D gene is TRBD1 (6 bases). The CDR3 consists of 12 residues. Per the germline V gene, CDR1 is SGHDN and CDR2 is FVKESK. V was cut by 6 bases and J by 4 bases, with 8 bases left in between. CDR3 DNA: TGTGCCAGCAGAGGGGGTGCAGATACGCAGTATTTT. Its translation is CASRGGADTQYF. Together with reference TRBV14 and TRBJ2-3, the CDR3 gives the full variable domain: EAGVTQFPSHSVIEKGQTVTLRCDPISGHDNLYWYRRVMGKEIKFLLHFVKESKQDESGMPNNRFLAERTGGTYSTLKVQPAELEDSGVYFCASRGGADTQYFGPGTRLTVL.

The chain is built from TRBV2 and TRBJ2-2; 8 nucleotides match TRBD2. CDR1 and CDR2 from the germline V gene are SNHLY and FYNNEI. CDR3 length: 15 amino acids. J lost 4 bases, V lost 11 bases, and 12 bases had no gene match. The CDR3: CAGSIAGRGTGELFF. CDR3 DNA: TGTGCCGGGAGTATAGCCGGGAGGGGCACCGGGGAGCTGTTTTTT.

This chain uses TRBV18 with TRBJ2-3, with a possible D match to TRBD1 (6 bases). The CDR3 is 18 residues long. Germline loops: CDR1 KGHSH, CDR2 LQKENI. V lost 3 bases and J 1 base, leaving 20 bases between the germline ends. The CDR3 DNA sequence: TGTGCCAGCTCACCTTTGGACAGACCTTCTATTCGCACAGATACGCAGTATTTT. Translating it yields CASSPLDRPSIRTDTQYF.

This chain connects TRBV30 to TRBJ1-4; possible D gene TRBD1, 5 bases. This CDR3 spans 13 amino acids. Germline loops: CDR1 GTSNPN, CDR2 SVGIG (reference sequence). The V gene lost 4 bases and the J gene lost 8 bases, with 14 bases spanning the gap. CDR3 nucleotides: TGTGCCTGGACAGGGAGGCGAGGAGAAAAACTGTTTTTT. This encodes CAWTGRRGEKLFF.

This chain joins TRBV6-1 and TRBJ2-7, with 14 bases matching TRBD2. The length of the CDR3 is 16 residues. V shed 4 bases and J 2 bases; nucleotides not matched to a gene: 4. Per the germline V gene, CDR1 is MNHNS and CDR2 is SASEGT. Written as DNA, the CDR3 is TGTGCCAGCAGTGCGACTAGCGGGAGGGTAACCTACGAGCAGTACTTC. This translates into CASSATSGRVTYEQYF.

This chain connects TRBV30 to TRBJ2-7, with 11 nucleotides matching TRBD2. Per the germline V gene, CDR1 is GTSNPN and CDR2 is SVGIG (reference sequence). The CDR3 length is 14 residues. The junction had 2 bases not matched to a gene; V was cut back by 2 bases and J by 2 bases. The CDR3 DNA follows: TGTGCCTGGAGTATTAGCGGGGGGGCCTACGAGCAGTACTTC. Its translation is CAWSISGGAYEQYF.

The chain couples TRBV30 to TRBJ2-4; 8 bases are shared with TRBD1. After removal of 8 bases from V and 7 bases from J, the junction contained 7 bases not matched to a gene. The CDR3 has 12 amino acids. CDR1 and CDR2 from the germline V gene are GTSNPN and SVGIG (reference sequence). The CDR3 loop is CATRTGLNIQYF. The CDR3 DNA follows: TGTGCCACACGGACAGGGTTGAACATTCAGTACTTC. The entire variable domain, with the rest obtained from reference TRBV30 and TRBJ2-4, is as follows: SQTIHQWPATLVQPVGSPLSLECTVEGTSNPNLYWYRQAAGRGLQLLFYSVGIGQISSEVPQNLSASRPQDRQFILSSKKLLLSDSGFYLCATRTGLNIQYFGAGTRLSVL.